Listed here are 5 T cell receptor beta chains from one sample, sequenced in a study of cytomegalovirus exposure and HLA in healthy donors. A multiplex PCR was run with 60 Vbeta primers and 13 Jbeta primers. Produced via immunoSEQ multiplex PCR; TCRdb's table is partial and in-frame only. The sample records around 110,000 clones, 60% to 80% being singletons. Sequenced material: PBMCs. These receptors all come from a man aged 35-49 years in good health and CMV-seronegative.

The CDR3 reads CASRDRGRGNEKLFF. As DNA, the CDR3 is TGTGCCAGCAGAGACAGGGGACGGGGTAATGAAAAACTGTTTTTT. V gene TRBV6-5 combines with J gene TRBJ1-4; 8 nucleotides match TRBD1. Germline V gene lookup returns CDR1 MNHEY and CDR2 SVGAGI. V lost 6 bases to trimming and J lost 4 bases; unmatched junction nucleotides: 7. The CDR3 is 15 amino acids.

V usage is TRBV5-6 and J usage is TRBJ1-6; perhaps TRBD1 as D (5 bases). V lost 0 bases to trimming and J lost 9 bases, with 13 bases between them. Germline CDR1 reads SGHDT; CDR2 reads YYEEEE. CDR3 length: 15 residues. For the CDR3, the DNA is TGTGCCAGCAGCTTGGGGGCAGGGCTTGGTTCACCCCTCCACTTT. Translated: CASSLGAGLGSPLHF. The full variable domain, its missing parts supplied by reference TRBV5-6 and TRBJ1-6, is DAGVTQSPTHLIKTRGQQVTLRCSPKSGHDTVSWYQQALGQGPQFIFQYYEEEERQRGNFPDRFSGHQFPNYSSELNVNALLLGDSALYLCASSLGAGLGSPLHFGNGTRLTVT.

V is TRBV11-2 and J is TRBJ1-2; no firm D call. Germline V gene sequence: CDR1 SGHAT, CDR2 FQNNGV. The CDR3 contains 15 residues. V dropped 0 bases and J dropped 4 bases, with 12 bases sitting between them. The CDR3 spells CASSLERGGIYGYTF. The CDR3 coding sequence is TGTGCCAGCAGCTTAGAACGGGGAGGTATCTATGGCTACACCTTC.

The V and J genes are TRBV6-4 and TRBJ2-5, with 8 bases fitting TRBD2. The germline gives CDR1 MRHNA, CDR2 SNTAGT. V gave up 8 bases and J gave up 4 bases; unmatched junction bases: 3. The CDR3 runs 12 residues. CDR3: CASHAGGETQYF. In DNA form, the CDR3 reads TGTGCCAGCCACGCGGGGGGAGAGACCCAGTACTTC.

The chain joins TRBV19 to TRBJ1-3, with no clear D. Germline V gene data show CDR1 as LNHDA and CDR2 as SQIVND (reference sequence). The V gene lost 5 bases and the J gene lost 4 bases, with 6 bases spanning the gap. The CDR3 covers 12 residues. The CDR3, as DNA: TGTGCCAGTAGTCCCCTGGGAAACACCATATATTTT. Protein product: CASSPLGNTIYF. Variable domain in full (rest from reference TRBV19 and TRBJ1-3): DGGITQSPKYLFRKEGQNVTLSCEQNLNHDAMYWYRQDPGQGLRLIYYSQIVNDFQKGDIAEGYSVSREKKESFPLTVTSAQKNPTAFYLCASSPLGNTIYFGEGSWLTVV.